This TCR beta chain was retrieved from a study of tumor-infiltrating lymphocytes in primary liver carcinoma (dated by TCRdb to about 2017). Study-wide context: Of the five patients (three men and two women, aged 30 to 69 years), four had hepatocellular carcinoma and one had combined HCC and intrahepatic cholangiocarcinoma. High reproducibility was observed for the technical replicate repertoires, with mean shared-clone rates about 0.92 and correlation coefficients above 0.95. A total of approximately 35 specimens from 5 patients, comprising some 25 tumor regions, 5 adjacent noncancerous liver tissues and 5 peripheral blood samples, were covered by TCRbeta repertoire sequencing. Across five regions of each liver tumor, along with adjacent normal tissue and blood, the study brought together TCRbeta repertoire sequencing, expression microarrays and whole-exome sequencing. Roughly 3.5 to 7.13 million productive TCRbeta reads were obtained per sample, and no significant difference in read depth was found between tissue types. Tumors of the five patients were stage T1-T3 N0M0 with maximum diameters of about 4 to 10 cm. To link TCRbeta repertoire diversity with the local molecular phenotype, the 25 or so tumor region samples were profiled using Agilent mRNA microarrays. Findings and caveats that apply to the study as a whole: Only about 8-25% of top clones were found in all five regions of a tumor, suggesting spatial heterogeneity of tumor-infiltrating T cells. The study included only five or six patients, and the authors note findings should be validated in a larger study. Consistent with antigen-driven expansion, pairs of tumor regions showed higher repertoire overlap (mean roughly 35%) than either tumor-adjacent pairs (around 17%) or tumor-blood pairs (around 14%). Comparison of CD4+ and CD8+ T cell repertoires was precluded by the use of bulk unsorted samples. Because only the TCR beta chain was sequenced and unpaired alpha chains were not captured, true repertoire diversity is likely underestimated. The top 250 clones accounted for a significantly greater share of the repertoire in tumors than in blood (p = 0.039).

About this clonotype: Its antigen remains undetermined. An end of the junction does not agree with germline; a read error may underlie this.

Using a constant-region primer and ProtoScript II reverse transcriptase, TCRbeta-specific cDNA was reverse-transcribed from approximately 0.55 ug total RNA. Construction of the TCRbeta libraries relied on three nested rounds of multiplex PCR, following a slightly modified ARM-PCR procedure. Each of the first two PCR rounds ran for roughly 11 cycles and used multiplex TRBV1-TRBV30 forward primers together with a Cbeta reverse primer. Sample barcodes and Illumina adapters were added in a final 25-cycle PCR using Deep VentR polymerase. Before sequencing, amplicons of 200-500 bp were purified from gel using a QIAquick gel extraction kit. An Illumina HiSeq 2500 was used to sequence the TCRbeta amplicons, generating 250-bp paired-end reads. The original methods were these. Reads were quality-trimmed with Trimmomatic v0.33, and paired reads were merged with FLASH v1.2.11 to recover full CDR3 sequences. V, D and J germline segments were assigned to the rearranged TCRbeta sequences using MiGEC v1.2.1b. Clonotype statistics, along with Shannon-Wiener diversity indices, were calculated using VDJtools v1.0.0. To reduce sampling bias, subsequent analyses other than the diversity analysis used only the 250 most abundant clonotypes in each sample. Clones were called with MiXCR by TCRdb after fastp trimmed the public reads at Q25, and only in-frame beta chains were retained. For every CDR3 protein sequence, its rows merge into one entry that carries the most common genes and DNA. These V and J calls rely on TCRdb rather than the paper's analysis. This sample is represented by 100,000 to 150,000 distinct CDR3 sequences; 60% to 80% of them were singletons. In total, the top ten clones hold around 8.2% of the sample.

Without any cell sorting, total RNA and DNA were co-extracted from around 18-30 mg of bulk tissue using the AllPrep DNA/RNA mini kit. Between November 2015 and early 2016, a few patients in China with histopathologically diagnosed primary liver carcinoma had surgical resection. Chronic HBV infection was present in the patients, and the patients were treatment-naive at sampling. Five spatially separated regions were sampled from each tumor: the superior, inferior, left-lateral and right-lateral poles, plus the tumor centre. According to histology, viable tumor cells made up more than 75% of every tumor sample. Pieces of fresh tumor and adjacent tissue were cut in half, with one half kept in RNAlater at -80 degrees C and the other half sent for histology. The CDR3 goes from the cysteine to the phenylalanine over 11 residues. Only CDR3 DNA is held: 33 bases, read in frame from base 1. As encoded in the germline V gene, CDR1 is SQVTM while CDR2 is ANQGSEA.

Material: liver tumor tissue from sampling region 3. The intended sense of this specimen's cell subset or site label: tumor region T3, left-lateral pole. The receptor was isolated from a woman aged 60-70 years with primary liver carcinoma and hepatitis B virus infection. The chain employs TRBV29-1 and TRBJ2-1, and possibly TRBD1, on 5 matching bases. DNA sequence: TGCATCGCCCTCTCAGGGTACGAGCAGTCCTTC. It translates to CIALSGYEQSF.